This passage covers 26 T cell receptor beta chains from one sample sequenced in a study of cytomegalovirus exposure and HLA in healthy donors. 13 Jbeta primers and 60 Vbeta primers were used for the PCR. The protocol was immunoSEQ multiplex PCR, while the TCRdb copy is restricted to in-frame clones and leaves out a portion. The sample lists hundreds of thousands of clones, 75% to 80% occurring once. The sequenced material came from PBMCs. These TCRs come from a male donor in good health and CMV-seronegative.

The chain joins TRBV6-5 to TRBJ2-7, with a weak D call TRBD1 (5 bases). The CDR3 consists of 12 residues. Trimming stripped 1 base from V and 4 bases from J, with 5 bases between. The germline CDR1 and CDR2 sequences are MNHEY and SVGAGI. The CDR3 region has the DNA TGTGCCAGCAGTTACTACAGGTACGAGCAGTACTTC. The encoded protein is CASSYYRYEQYF.

The rearrangement joins TRBV21-1 to TRBJ1-1; the table's D call, TRBD1, has no DNA check behind it. TRBV21-1 is reported as a pseudogene. This CDR3 region has 15 residues. The CDR3 sequence is CASSGRQGRNTEAFF. CDR3 nucleotide sequence: TGTGCCAGCAGCGGCCGACAGGGAAGGAACACTGAAGCTTTCTTT.

The chain employs TRBV5-4 and TRBJ2-7; 10 bases align to TRBD1. Germline V gene lookup returns CDR1 SGHNT and CDR2 YYREEE (reference sequence). The CDR3 spans 14 residues. Losses at the gene ends were 3 bases for V and 5 bases for J; bases not matched to a gene: 5. The CDR3 is CASSSPTGGDEQYF. CDR3 nucleotide sequence: TGTGCCAGCAGCTCACCGACAGGGGGCGACGAGCAGTACTTC.

The chain uses TRBV6-5 and TRBJ2-5; TRBD1 agrees at 7 bases. The J call may be wrong; the DNA end is better matched by TRBJ2-7. This CDR3 is built from 12 residues. Germline V gene sequence: CDR1 MNHEY, CDR2 SVGAGI. CDR3 residues: CASSQAGGEQYF. CDR3 DNA sequence: TGTGCCAGCAGTCAGGCAGGGGGCGAGCAGTACTTC.

In this sample, this clone turned up once. The chain employs TRBV19 and TRBJ2-1; tentative D call: TRBD1 (5 bases). The CDR3 loop spans 16 amino acids. V was shortened by 5 bases and J by 1 base, with 15 bases between the two germline ends. The germline V gene has CDR1 LNHDA and CDR2 SQIVND (reference sequence). The CDR3 sequence is CASSGGLGVSYNEQFF. DNA for the CDR3: TGTGCCAGTAGTGGTGGTTTAGGGGTATCCTACAATGAGCAGTTCTTC. Using reference TRBV19 and TRBJ2-1 for the parts outside the CDR3, the full variable domain is DGGITQSPKYLFRKEGQNVTLSCEQNLNHDAMYWYRQDPGQGLRLIYYSQIVNDFQKGDIAEGYSVSREKKESFPLTVTSAQKNPTAFYLCASSGGLGVSYNEQFFGPGTRLTVL.

This clone was observed a handful of times. The genes are TRBV29-1 and TRBJ2-7; 9 nucleotides agree with TRBD1. Germline lookup yields CDR1 SQVTM and CDR2 ANQGSEA. The CDR3 contains 13 residues. The V and J ends lost 7 bases and 2 bases, in that order; junction bases with no gene match: 6. As DNA, the CDR3 is TGCAGCGACCCGGGACAGGGACCCTACGAGCAGTACTTC. Amino acids: CSDPGQGPYEQYF.

V and J are TRBV6-1 and TRBJ1-5, with 8 bases aligning to TRBD1. Germline loops: CDR1 MNHNS, CDR2 SASEGT. V gave up 0 bases and J gave up 4 bases; unmatched junction bases: 17. This CDR3 contains 20 residues. The CDR3 loop reads CASSEALRRQGALGNQPQHF. The DNA of the CDR3 is TGTGCCAGCAGTGAAGCGCTGAGACGGCAGGGGGCCTTAGGGAATCAGCCCCAGCATTTT.

The chain has TRBV7-5 and TRBJ1-1. TRBV7-5 is recorded as a pseudogene. CDR3 size: 15 residues. CDR3 nucleotides: TGTGCCAGAAGCTACCCCGAGGGCGGGGGCACTGAAGCTTTCTTT. Translation gives CARSYPEGGGTEAFF.

Concerning this clone itself: Distinct nucleotide sequences in the sample also encode this CDR3. The genes are TRBV19 and TRBJ1-5; TRBD1 matches 7 bases. The CDR3 covers 14 residues. V was pared by 3 bases and J by 4 bases, with 3 bases of the junction left unmatched. Germline values: CDR1 LNHDA, CDR2 SQIVND (reference sequence). The CDR3 region has the DNA TGTGCCAGTAGTATTCGGGACAGAAATCAGCCCCAGCATTTT. Protein: CASSIRDRNQPQHF.

The chain links TRBV28 to TRBJ2-3, with TRBD1 matching 9 bases. Germline CDR1 and CDR2: MDHEN and SYDVKM. V lost 3 bases and J lost 3; bases outside the gene matches: 10. The CDR3 is 17 amino acids. CDR3 residues: CASSLLTGGLGTDTQYF. Here the CDR3 DNA reads TGTGCCAGCAGTTTGTTGACAGGGGGTTTGGGGACAGATACGCAGTATTTT.

This rearrangement joins TRBV11-3 to TRBJ2-7; 9 nucleotides agree with TRBD2. Germline V lookup: CDR1 SGHNT, CDR2 YENEEA. CDR3 size: 14 residues. V was clipped by 4 bases and J by 6 bases; unmatched bases: 7. In DNA, the CDR3 is TGTGCCAGCAGCTCTGCGGGGGGGCCGGGCGAGCAGTACTTC. Protein sequence: CASSSAGGPGEQYF.

The rearrangement joins TRBV7-2 to TRBJ1-1; possibly TRBD1 for D (6 bases). The CDR3 consists of 16 residues. V was pared by 7 bases and J by 6 bases, with 24 bases between. Germline CDR1 SGHTA, CDR2 FQGNSA. This CDR3 reads CASTLLGGADGPEAFF. CDR3 DNA sequence: TGTGCCAGCACCCTCCTGGGGGGGGCGGACGGGCCTGAAGCTTTCTTT.

The V call is TRBV30, the J call TRBJ1-5; D might be TRBD1 (6 bases). Trimming cost V 2 bases and J 4 bases, with 9 bases left between them. The CDR3 spans 13 residues. Germline CDR1 GTSNPN, CDR2 SVGIG (reference sequence). CDR3: CAWSRDTNQPQHF. Written as DNA, the CDR3 is TGTGCCTGGAGTAGGGACACAAATCAGCCCCAGCATTTT.

The V gene is TRBV27, the J gene TRBJ2-1; D perhaps matches TRBD1 (6 bases). CDR3 size: 14 residues. V gave up 7 bases and J gave up 5 bases, with 15 bases separating them. In germline, CDR1 is MNHEY, CDR2 SMNVEV (reference sequence). The CDR3 DNA follows: TGTGCCAGCAACACAGGGAGCTTCAACAATGAGCAGTTCTTC. This translates into CASNTGSFNNEQFF.

This clone was seen a few times. The chain combines TRBV7-9 with TRBJ2-1; a possible D gene is TRBD2 (5 bases). Trimming removed 1 base from V and 3 bases from J, with 16 bases in between. Germline V gene sequence: CDR1 SEHNR, CDR2 FQNEAQ (reference sequence). The CDR3 runs to 17 residues. The CDR3 reads CASSLGAQGLIYNEQFF. In DNA form, the CDR3 reads TGTGCCAGCAGCTTAGGAGCCCAAGGACTGATCTACAATGAGCAGTTCTTC.

This chain uses TRBV7-2 with TRBJ2-2; 15 nucleotides align to TRBD2. The CDR3 totals 16 residues. CDR1 is SGHTA and CDR2 is FQGNSA in the germline V gene. J was trimmed by 4 bases and V by 5 bases; bases with no gene match: 2. The CDR3 here is CASSRTSGRATGELFF. The CDR3 bases are TGTGCCAGCAGCAGGACTAGCGGGAGGGCCACCGGGGAGCTGTTTTTT.

The chain links TRBV27 to TRBJ2-1; D unresolved. Trimming pared 0 bases from V and 1 base from J, leaving 7 bases between. The germline gives CDR1 MNHEY, CDR2 SMNVEV (reference sequence). The CDR3 is made up of 15 amino acids. The CDR3 is CASSLSGESYNEQFF. The CDR3 DNA sequence: TGTGCCAGCAGTTTATCCGGAGAGTCCTACAATGAGCAGTTCTTC.

The chain couples TRBV7-2 to TRBJ2-7; D remains ambiguous. The V gene lost 6 bases and the J gene lost 2 bases, with 11 bases spanning the gap. The CDR3 sequence is 13 residues long. Germline V CDR1 and CDR2: SGHTA, FQGNSA. In nucleotides, the CDR3 is TGTGCCAGCAGTTACGGGTCGGCCTACGAGCAGTACTTC. It yields the protein CASSYGSAYEQYF. Variable domain in full (rest from reference TRBV7-2 and TRBJ2-7): GAGVSQSPSNKVTEKGKDVELRCDPISGHTALYWYRQSLGQGLEFLIYFQGNSAPDKSGLPSDRFSAERTGGSVSTLTIQRTQQEDSAVYLCASSYGSAYEQYFGPGTRLTVT.

The rearrangement joins TRBV28 to TRBJ2-7; D might be TRBD1 (6 bases). Germline lookup yields CDR1 MDHEN and CDR2 SYDVKM. CDR3 size: 14 residues. V was cut by 8 bases and J by 6 bases, with 20 bases left in between. This chain's CDR3 is CASAWAGESGEQYF. DNA of the CDR3: TGTGCCAGCGCTTGGGCAGGGGAGTCTGGCGAGCAGTACTTC.

The count of this clone is one. The rearrangement uses TRBV7-8 and TRBJ1-2, with D unresolved. V lost 1 base to trimming and J lost 0 bases, with 12 bases between them. The CDR3 covers 16 residues. Germline V lookup: CDR1 SGHVS, CDR2 FQNEAQ. The CDR3 reads CASSLVRRQTNYGYTF. As DNA, the CDR3 is TGTGCCAGCAGCTTAGTTAGGCGGCAGACTAACTATGGCTACACCTTC.

V usage is TRBV30 and J usage is TRBJ1-1; TRBD1 might be the D (6 bases). Trimming cost V 1 base and J 5 bases, with 11 bases left between them. This CDR3 has 13 amino acids. Germline CDR1 reads GTSNPN; CDR2 reads SVGIG (reference sequence). The CDR3 nucleotides read TGTGCCTGGAGTGCCGATCAGGGGACTGAAGCTTTCTTT. This gives the protein CAWSADQGTEAFF.

The chain has TRBV29-1 and TRBJ1-1; D is perhaps TRBD1 (6 bases). V was clipped by 3 bases and J by 4 bases, with 15 bases between them. The germline V gene encodes CDR1 SQVTM and CDR2 ANQGSEA. This CDR3 comprises 14 residues. The chain's CDR3 is CSVDIDRRFTEAFF. In DNA, the CDR3 is TGCAGCGTTGACATTGACAGGAGATTCACTGAAGCTTTCTTT.

The V and J genes are TRBV9 and TRBJ2-1; TRBD2 matches at 12 bases. V gave up 0 bases and J gave up 7 bases; unmatched junction bases: 5. Germline V CDR1 and CDR2: SGDLS, YYNGEE. This CDR3 spans 16 amino acids. The CDR3 region has the DNA TGTGCCAGCAGCGTAGCGACTAGCGGGAGTTGGAATGAGCAGTTCTTC. This gives the protein CASSVATSGSWNEQFF.

The chain uses TRBV21-1 and TRBJ1-5; TRBD1, the D gene given by the table, was not confirmed from the DNA. TRBV21-1 is annotated as a pseudogene. The length of the CDR3 is 14 residues. CDR3: CASKADRVVQPQHF. DNA for the CDR3: TGTGCCAGCAAGGCGGACAGGGTTGTTCAGCCCCAGCATTTT.

V and J are TRBV9 and TRBJ2-7, with 8 bases identical to TRBD2. Germline trimming cut 0 bases from V and 4 bases from J; bases unmatched to any gene: 6. There are 15 residues in the CDR3. In germline, CDR1 is SGDLS, CDR2 YYNGEE. CDR3 sequence: CASSVGVAGRYEQYF. The CDR3 coding sequence is TGTGCCAGCAGCGTAGGGGTAGCGGGGCGATACGAGCAGTACTTC.

J is TRBJ2-7 and V is TRBV7-2; TRBD2 aligns across 10 bases. Germline V CDR1 and CDR2: SGHTA, FQGNSA. The ends lost 2 bases at V and 4 bases at J; junction bases unmatched: 8. The CDR3 runs 16 residues. CDR3 DNA: TGTGCCAGCAGCTTAAACACACTAGCGGGATCTTACGAGCAGTACTTC. This translates into CASSLNTLAGSYEQYF.